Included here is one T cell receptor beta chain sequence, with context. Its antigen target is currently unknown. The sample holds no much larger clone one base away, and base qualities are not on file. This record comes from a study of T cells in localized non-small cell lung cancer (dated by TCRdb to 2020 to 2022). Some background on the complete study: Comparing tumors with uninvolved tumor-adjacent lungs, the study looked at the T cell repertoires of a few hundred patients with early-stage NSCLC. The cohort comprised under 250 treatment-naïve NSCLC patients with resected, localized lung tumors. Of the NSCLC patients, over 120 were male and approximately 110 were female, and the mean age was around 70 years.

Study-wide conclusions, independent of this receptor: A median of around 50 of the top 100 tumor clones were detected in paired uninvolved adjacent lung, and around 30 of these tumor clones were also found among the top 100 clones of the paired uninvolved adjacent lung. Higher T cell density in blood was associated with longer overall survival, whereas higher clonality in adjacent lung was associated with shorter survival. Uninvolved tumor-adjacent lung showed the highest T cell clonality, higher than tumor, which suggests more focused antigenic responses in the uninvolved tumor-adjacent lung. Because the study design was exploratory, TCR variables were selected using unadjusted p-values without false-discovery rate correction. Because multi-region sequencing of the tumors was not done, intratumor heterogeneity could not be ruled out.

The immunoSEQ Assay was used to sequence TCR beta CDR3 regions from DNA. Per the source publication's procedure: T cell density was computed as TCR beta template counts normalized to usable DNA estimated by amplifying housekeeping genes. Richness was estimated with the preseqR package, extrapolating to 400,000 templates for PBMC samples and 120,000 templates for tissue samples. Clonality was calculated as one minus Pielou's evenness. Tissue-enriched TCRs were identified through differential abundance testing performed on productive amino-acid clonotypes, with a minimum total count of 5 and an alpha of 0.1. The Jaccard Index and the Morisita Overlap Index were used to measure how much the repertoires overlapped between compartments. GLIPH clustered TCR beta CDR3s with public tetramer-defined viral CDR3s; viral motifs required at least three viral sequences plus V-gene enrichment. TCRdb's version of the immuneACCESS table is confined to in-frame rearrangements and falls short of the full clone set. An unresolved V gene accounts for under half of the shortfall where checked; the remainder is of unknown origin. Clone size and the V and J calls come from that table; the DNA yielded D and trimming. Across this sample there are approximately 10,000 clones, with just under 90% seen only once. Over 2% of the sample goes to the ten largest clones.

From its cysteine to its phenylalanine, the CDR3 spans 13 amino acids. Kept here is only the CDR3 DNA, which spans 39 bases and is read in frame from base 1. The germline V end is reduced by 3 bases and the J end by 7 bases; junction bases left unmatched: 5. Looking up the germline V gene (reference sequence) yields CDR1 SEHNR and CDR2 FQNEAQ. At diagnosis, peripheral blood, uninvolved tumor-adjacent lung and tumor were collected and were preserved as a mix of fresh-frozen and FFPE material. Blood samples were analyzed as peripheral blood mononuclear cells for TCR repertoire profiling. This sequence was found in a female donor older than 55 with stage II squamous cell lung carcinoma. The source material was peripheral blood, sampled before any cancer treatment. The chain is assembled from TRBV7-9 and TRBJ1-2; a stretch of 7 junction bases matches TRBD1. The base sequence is TGTGCCAGCAGCTTGACAGGGTTGTTTGGCTACACCTTC. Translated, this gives CASSLTGLFGYTF.